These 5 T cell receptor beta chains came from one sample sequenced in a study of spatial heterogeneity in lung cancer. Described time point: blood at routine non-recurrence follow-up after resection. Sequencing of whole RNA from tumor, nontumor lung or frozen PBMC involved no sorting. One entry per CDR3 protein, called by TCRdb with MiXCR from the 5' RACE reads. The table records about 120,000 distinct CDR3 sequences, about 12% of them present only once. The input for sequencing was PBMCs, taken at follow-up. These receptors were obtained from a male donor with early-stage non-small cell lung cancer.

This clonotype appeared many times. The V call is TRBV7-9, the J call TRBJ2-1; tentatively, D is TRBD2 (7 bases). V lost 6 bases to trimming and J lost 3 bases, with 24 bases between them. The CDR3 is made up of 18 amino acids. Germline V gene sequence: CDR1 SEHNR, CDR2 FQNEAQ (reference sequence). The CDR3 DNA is TGTGCCAGCAGGGGTGGGCGGGGGCTCCGCCCCATCTACAATGAGCAGTTCTTC. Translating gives CASRGGRGLRPIYNEQFF.

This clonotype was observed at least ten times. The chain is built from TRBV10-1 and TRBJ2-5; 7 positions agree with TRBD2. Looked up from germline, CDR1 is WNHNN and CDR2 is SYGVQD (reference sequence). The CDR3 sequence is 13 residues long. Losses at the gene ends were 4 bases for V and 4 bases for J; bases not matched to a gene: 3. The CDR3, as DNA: TGCGCCAGCAGTGGGGCGGGAGCAGAGACCCAGTACTTC. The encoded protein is CASSGAGAETQYF.

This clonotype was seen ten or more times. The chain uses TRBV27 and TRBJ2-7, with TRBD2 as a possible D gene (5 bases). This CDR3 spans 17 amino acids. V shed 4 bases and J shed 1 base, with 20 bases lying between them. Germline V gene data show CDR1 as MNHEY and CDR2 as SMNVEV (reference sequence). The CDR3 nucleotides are TGTGCCAGCAGTTCCCTGGCGGGCCGGTCCTTTTCCTACGAGCAGTACTTC. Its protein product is CASSSLAGRSFSYEQYF.

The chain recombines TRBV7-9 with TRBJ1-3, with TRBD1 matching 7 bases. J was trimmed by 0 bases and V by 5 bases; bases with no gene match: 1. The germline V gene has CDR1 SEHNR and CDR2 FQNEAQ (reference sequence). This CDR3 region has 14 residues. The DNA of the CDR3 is TGTGCCAGCAGCCGGACAGGCTCTGGAAACACCATATATTTT. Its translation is CASSRTGSGNTIYF.

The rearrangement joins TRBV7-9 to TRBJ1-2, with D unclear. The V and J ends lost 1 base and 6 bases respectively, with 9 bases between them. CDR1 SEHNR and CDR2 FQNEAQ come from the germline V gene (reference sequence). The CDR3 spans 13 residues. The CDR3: CASSLVGPDGYTF. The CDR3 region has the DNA TGTGCCAGCAGCTTAGTAGGTCCCGATGGCTACACCTTC.